This T cell receptor beta chain was retrieved from a study of T-cell memory formation after mild COVID-19. Looking at the study overall: TCR clustering was largely donor specific.

CDR3 size: 15 residues. V lost 2 bases and J 9 bases, leaving 19 bases between the germline ends. Germline lookup yields CDR1 MNHEY and CDR2 SVGAGI. In its sample, this clonotype was seen a few times. Its antigen is undetermined. 5'RACE primed from the constant segment yielded TCR alpha and TCR beta cDNA libraries bearing sample barcodes and UMIs. MiXCR, applied by TCRdb to the 5' RACE reads, yields one record per CDR3 protein. This sample has fewer than 250,000 distinct CDR3 sequences, with more than 9% found just once. Study observations and caveats: Clones that contracted from day 15 to 85 had balanced CD4/CD8; later expanders were CD4+ biased. The appearance of some responding clones in pre-infection memory suggested that cross-reactive memory joined.

This chain joins TRBV6-5 and TRBJ1-1; TRBD1 is a possible D gene (5 bases). Material for sequencing was PBMCs or a T cell subset sorted from them (not recorded which). The sequence was collected from a man aged 18 to 29 who had mild COVID-19 (a few samples of this study predate the infection). Cell type and time point are not known. CDR3 DNA: TGTGCCAGCAGTTACCAGACAGATATGACAACCCAAGCTTTCTTT. Residues: CASSYQTDMTTQAFF.